This is a list of T cell receptor beta chains from one sample in a study of blood T cell repertoires in COVID-19. Data came from immunoSEQ multiplex PCR; TCRdb stores just in-frame clones and leaves some out. This table has approximately 97,000 clones, about 85% appearing once. The sequencing sample was made of peripheral blood. The source of these receptors is a human donor in a cohort sampled during active COVID-19. Each CDR3 is given with its conserved first and last residue. The order of the fields is J gene, D gene, clone size, V gene, CDR3 protein, CDR3 DNA. D genes are given only for firm matches. Size tells how often a clone was seen (once, few, many) or the class of an expanded clone, and some rows leave it out.

>TRBJ1-6|.|.|TRBV7-9
CASTAGSTSSYNSPLHF
TGTGCCAGCACAGCGGGATCCACGAGCTCCTATAATTCACCCCTCCACTTT
>TRBJ1-6|.|once|TRBV3-1/TRBV3-2
CASSLPNSPLHF
TGTGCCAGCAGCCTTCCAAATTCACCCCTCCACTTT
>TRBJ2-1|TRBD2|.|TRBV19
CASRDLGAGGYNEQFF
TGTGCCAGTAGGGACCTTGGGGCGGGAGGATACAATGAGCAGTTCTTC
>TRBJ1-5|.|.|TRBV7-8
CASSLIARVQPQHF
TGTGCCAGCAGCTTAATAGCGCGTGTTCAGCCCCAGCATTTT
>TRBJ2-7|TRBD2|.|TRBV7-9
CASSFGGEQYF
TGTGCCAGCAGCTTCGGGGGGGAGCAGTACTTC
>TRBJ1-4|.|.|TRBV28
CASSVREEKLFF
TGTGCCAGCAGCGTCCGGGAGGAAAAACTGTTTTTT
>TRBJ1-6|TRBD1|.|TRBV24-1
CATSEQGCGTENSPLHF
TGTGCCACCAGTGAACAGGGCTGTGGGACAGAAAATTCACCCCTCCACTTT
>TRBJ1-5|TRBD1|.|TRBV5-6
CASSLGQGSQPQHF
TGTGCCAGCAGCTTGGGACAGGGAAGCCAGCCCCAGCATTTT
>TRBJ1-5|.|.|TRBV7-9
CASSLQGTQPQHF
TGTGCCAGCAGCTTACAGGGGACACAGCCCCAGCATTTT
>TRBJ2-3|TRBD2|.|TRBV4-3
CASSQASGPSTDTQYF
TGCGCCAGCAGCCAAGCTAGCGGTCCTAGCACAGATACGCAGTATTTT
>TRBJ2-7|TRBD1|.|TRBV5-1
CASSLGGQGSYEQYF
TGCGCCAGCAGCTTGGGTGGACAGGGGTCATACGAGCAGTACTTC
>TRBJ2-7|TRBD2|once|TRBV5-6
CASTHGGTGRSYEQYF
TGTGCCAGCACCCACGGGGGGACCGGACGATCCTACGAGCAGTACTTC
>TRBJ2-3|TRBD2|.|TRBV30
CAWSATSGAPDTQYF
TGTGCCTGGAGTGCTACTAGCGGGGCCCCAGATACGCAGTATTTT
>TRBJ1-5|.|.|TRBV5-8
CASSFIDQPQHF
TGTGCCAGCAGCTTCATAGATCAGCCCCAGCATTTT
>TRBJ1-2|TRBD1|.|TRBV4-3
CASSQRQGDYGYTF
TGCGCCAGCAGCCAACGACAGGGAGACTATGGCTACACCTTC
>TRBJ1-2|.|.|TRBV7-2
CASSLGRGSVGYTF
TGTGCCAGCAGCTTAGGTCGGGGATCGGTTGGCTACACCTTC
>TRBJ2-4|TRBD1|once|TRBV6-5
CASSLGQGLGNIQYF
TGTGCCAGCAGCCTGGGACAGGGACTTGGAAACATTCAGTACTTC
>TRBJ2-2|.|.|TRBV7-2
CASSLVRLLGGELFF
TGTGCCAGCAGCTTAGTTCGGCTCCTAGGTGGGGAGCTGTTTTTT
>TRBJ2-7|TRBD2|.|TRBV7-2
CASSLGGGLAVAAGYEQYF
TGTGCCAGCAGCCTGGGAGGGGGACTAGCGGTGGCCGCGGGTTACGAGCAGTACTTC
>TRBJ2-7|TRBD2|.|TRBV7-2
CASSSFSGWKAGGPNEQYF
TGTGCCAGCAGCTCTTTCTCGGGTTGGAAAGCGGGGGGGCCCAACGAGCAGTACTTC
>TRBJ2-6|TRBD2|.|TRBV9
CASSVGGSSGANVLTF
TGTGCCAGCAGCGTGGGCGGGAGCTCTGGGGCCAACGTCCTGACTTTC
>TRBJ2-1|TRBD1|.|TRBV5-1
CASSLEDRNYNEQFF
TGCGCCAGCAGCTTGGAGGACAGGAACTACAATGAGCAGTTCTTC
>TRBJ2-5|.|.|TRBV9
CASSSGKETQYF
TGTGCCAGCAGCAGCGGAAAAGAGACCCAGTACTTC
>TRBJ2-3|.|.|TRBV7-9
CASTALGAAKDTDTQYF
TGTGCCAGCACGGCCCTGGGGGCCGCAAAGGATACAGATACGCAGTATTTT
>TRBJ2-2|.|.|TRBV7-3
CASSYAADTGELFF
TGTGCCAGCAGCTACGCGGCCGACACCGGGGAGCTGTTTTTT
>TRBJ1-6|.|.|TRBV5-1
CASSPNIGGSNSPLHF
TGCGCCAGCAGCCCGAATATTGGAGGCTCTAATTCACCCCTCCACTTT
>TRBJ2-3|.|.|TRBV5-6
CASSLGARRGLSTDTQYF
TGTGCCAGCAGCTTGGGGGCTAGGAGGGGCCTAAGCACAGATACGCAGTATTTT
>TRBJ2-2|.|.|TRBV7-2
CASSLMPGVHRGAVF
TGTGCCAGCAGCTTAATGCCAGGGGTACACCGGGGAGCTGTTTTT
>TRBJ1-2|TRBD1|.|TRBV6-5
CASTPGTGYGYTF
TGTGCCAGCACTCCCGGGACAGGGTATGGCTACACCTTC
>TRBJ2-5|TRBD2|.|TRBV2
CASSEAPAGRYQETQYF
TGTGCCAGCAGTGAAGCTCCAGCGGGAAGGTACCAAGAGACCCAGTACTTC
>TRBJ1-2|.|.|TRBV27
CASSLGRSNGYTF
TGTGCCAGCAGTCTTGGGAGAAGCAACGGCTACACCTTC
>TRBJ1-3|.|.|TRBV7-8
CASSLDRGNTIYF
TGTGCCAGCAGCTTAGACAGGGGAAACACCATATATTTT
>TRBJ2-5|.|.|TRBV11-1
CASRAQGNLQETQYF
TGTGCCAGCAGGGCCCAGGGGAATCTTCAAGAGACCCAGTACTTC
>TRBJ1-5|TRBD1|.|TRBV27
CASTAAGGNQPQHF
TGTGCCAGCACCGCCGCAGGGGGGAATCAGCCCCAGCATTTT
>TRBJ2-3|TRBD1|.|TRBV24-1
CATSEYRTGGWDTQYF
TGTGCCACCAGTGAATATCGGACAGGGGGATGGGATACGCAGTATTTT